This T cell receptor (beta chain) was identified during a study of T cell responses to AZD1222 COVID-19 vaccine. Regarding the study as a whole: Baseline serology detected seropositivity in only six AZD1222 recipients. No repertoire was sampled before or during the peak T cell response, only after it. Clonal diversity was possibly underestimated; the donors were predominantly white British and more often female. There were vaccine-associated CD4 TCRs across spike, dominant at 160-218 and 743-854.

A word on this clone: Its antigen is not identified.

Produced via immunoSEQ multiplex PCR; TCRdb's table is partial and in-frame only. The repertoire consists of fewer than 120,000 clones, with over 75% occurring once and the leading ten covering roughly 5%. Looked up from germline, CDR1 is MDHEN and CDR2 is SYDVKM. The CDR3 contains 14 residues. V shed 3 bases and J shed 7 bases, with 12 bases lying between them. This TCR came from an adult in good health. The chain carries TRBV28 and TRBJ2-2; D gene uncertain. Source: peripheral blood, taken on day 0 of AZD1222 vaccination. As DNA, the CDR3 is TGTGCCAGCAGTTTGTACACCGACGGCGGGGAGCTGTTTTTT. Residues: CASSLYTDGGELFF.